The 15 T cell receptor beta chains given below trace back to one sample, sequenced in a study of T cell responses to AZD1222 COVID-19 vaccine. Profiled with immunoSEQ multiplex PCR; TCRdb holds only in-frame clones, not every one. The profile shows approximately 100,000 clones, about 90% of them singletons. Sequenced here: peripheral blood, sampled on day 0 of AZD1222 vaccination. All receptors come from an adult in good health.

The J gene is TRBJ1-2, the V gene TRBV6-1, with TRBD1 as a possible D gene (5 bases). There are 14 residues in the CDR3. Germline-derived CDR1 and CDR2 are MNHNS and SASEGT. The V end was cut by 3 bases, the J end by 3 bases, with 11 bases between. This chain's CDR3 is CASSERGWDYGYTF. The CDR3 DNA follows: TGTGCCAGCAGTGAGAGGGGCTGGGACTATGGCTACACCTTC.

CDR3 protein: CASSEAGSLYEQYF. The CDR3, as DNA: TGTGCCAGCAGTGAGGCAGGGTCTCTCTACGAGCAGTACTTC. The chain employs TRBV2 and TRBJ2-7, with D possibly being TRBD1 (5 bases). This CDR3 region has 14 residues. Trimming removed 3 bases from V and 3 bases from J, with 12 bases in between. Germline V CDR1 and CDR2: SNHLY, FYNNEI.

The genes are TRBV27 and TRBJ2-7; D is unclear. The germline V gene encodes CDR1 MNHEY and CDR2 SMNVEV (reference sequence). Between the trimmed V and J ends, which lost 3 bases and 0 bases, there was a span of 24 bases. The CDR3 has 19 amino acids. The CDR3 bases are TGTGCCAGCAGTTTTTTAGGGCCCGAACTCGGCTTGAGCTCCTACGAGCAGTACTTC. Translating gives CASSFLGPELGLSSYEQYF.

The V gene is TRBV11-2, the J gene TRBJ1-5; D is unresolved. The germline V gene encodes CDR1 SGHAT and CDR2 FQNNGV. Trimming left V 3 bases short and J 0 bases short, with 0 bases between. This CDR3 spans 12 amino acids. This chain's CDR3 is CASSFSNQPQHF. In DNA, the CDR3 is TGTGCCAGCAGCTTTAGCAATCAGCCCCAGCATTTT.

This sequence joins TRBV28 and TRBJ2-7, with D unresolved. From germline, CDR1 is MDHEN and CDR2 SYDVKM. V lost 10 bases, J lost 6 bases, and 19 bases lay in between. The CDR3 length is 13 residues. The CDR3 DNA reads as TGTGCCACCCGAGGACCTCCTCAAGGCGAGCAGTACTTC. Protein sequence: CATRGPPQGEQYF.

The rearrangement links TRBV19 to TRBJ1-2; no firm D call. CDR3 size: 12 residues. Germline V CDR1 and CDR2: LNHDA, SQIVND (reference sequence). V was trimmed by 7 bases and J by 2 bases, leaving 8 bases between them. CDR3: CASTGRNYGYTF. The CDR3 DNA follows: TGTGCCAGTACTGGAAGGAACTATGGCTACACCTTC.

V usage is TRBV27 and J usage is TRBJ2-1, with TRBD1 matching 7 bases. This CDR3 has 14 amino acids. CDR1 and CDR2 (germline): MNHEY, SMNVEV (reference sequence). Losses at the gene ends were 2 bases for V and 6 bases for J; bases not matched to a gene: 4. The DNA of the CDR3 is TGTGCCAGCAGTTTACAACAGGGGAGCAATGAGCAGTTCTTC. Protein sequence: CASSLQQGSNEQFF.

This sequence joins TRBV6-5 and TRBJ2-1; D is possibly TRBD1 or TRBD2 (5 bases each). Deletions cut 6 bases from V and 5 bases from J, with 17 bases between. The CDR3 loop spans 15 amino acids. From germline, CDR1 is MNHEY and CDR2 SVGAGI. CDR3 bases: TGTGCCAGCAGCCAGGGTTCGGGACCCCACAATGAGCAGTTCTTC. Protein product: CASSQGSGPHNEQFF.

This clone appeared once. The rearrangement joins TRBV20-1 to TRBJ1-1; D gene uncertain. V lost 3 bases to trimming and J lost 1 base, with 12 bases between them. From germline, CDR1 is DFQATT and CDR2 SNEGSKA (reference sequence). The CDR3 runs 14 residues. CDR3 sequence reads: CSASERVENTEAFF. The CDR3 bases are TGCAGTGCTAGTGAGAGGGTAGAGAACACTGAAGCTTTCTTT.

About this clone itself: Germline is not matched at one junction end, which may reflect a read error. The chain carries TRBV7-9 and TRBJ2-7, with a tentative D call TRBD2 (6 bases). The CDR3 loop spans 19 amino acids. Germline CDR1 is SEHNR and CDR2 is FQNEAQ (reference sequence). CDR3 DNA sequence: TGTGCCAGCAGCTTAGATTTTAAGTCGTCTAGCGTTGCCGGAAATGTGCCGATCTTC. This translates into CASSLDFKSSSVAGNVPIF.

CDR3 bases: TGTGCCAGCAGCCCCCCTGTGGATACGCAGTATTTT. Protein sequence: CASSPPVDTQYF. The chain has TRBV11-2 and TRBJ2-3; D is ambiguous. CDR3 length: 12 residues. Trimming pared 5 bases from V and 6 bases from J, leaving 9 bases between. Germline V gene data show CDR1 as SGHAT and CDR2 as FQNNGV. Looking up the rest from reference TRBV11-2 and TRBJ2-3 gives the full variable domain: EAGVAQSPRYKIIEKRQSVAFWCNPISGHATLYWYQQILGQGPKLLIQFQNNGVVDDSQLPKDRFSAERLKGVDSTLKIQPAKLEDSAVYLCASSPPVDTQYFGPGTRLTVL.

The genes are TRBV19 and TRBJ2-7; the match to TRBD2 covers 13 bases. Germline V gives CDR1 LNHDA, CDR2 SQIVND (reference sequence). Losses at the gene ends were 4 bases for V and 4 bases for J; bases not matched to a gene: 7. The CDR3 consists of 16 residues. CDR3 DNA: TGTGCCAGTAGTAAGACCGGGACTAGCGGGAAGTACGAGCAGTACTTC. Protein sequence: CASSKTGTSGKYEQYF.

J is TRBJ2-7 and V is TRBV4-1, with TRBD2 matching 12 bases. The CDR3 totals 18 residues. V lost 0 bases to trimming and J lost 0 bases; unmatched junction nucleotides: 6. Germline values: CDR1 MGHRA, CDR2 YSYEKL. CDR3 in DNA: TGCGCCAGCAGCCAAGACCGACTAGCGGGAGCGAGCTCCTACGAGCAGTACTTC. Residues: CASSQDRLAGASSYEQYF.

The J gene is TRBJ1-4, the V gene TRBV5-1; the D is unclear. From germline, CDR1 is SGHRS and CDR2 YFSETQ. The V gene lost 1 base and the J gene lost 5 bases, with 15 bases spanning the gap. The CDR3 is 16 residues long. CDR3 DNA sequence: TGCGCCAGCAGCTTGCGACGGAACGAAGCGAATGAAAAACTGTTTTTT. Translated, it gives CASSLRRNEANEKLFF.

The chain couples TRBV6-5 to TRBJ1-1, with 7 bases matching TRBD1. The CDR3 sequence is 15 residues long. V lost 7 bases, J lost 2 bases, and 10 bases stayed unmatched. The V gene's germline CDR1 is MNHEY and CDR2 SVGAGI. CDR3 coding DNA: TGTGCCAGCACCCTGACAGGGAATGGTAACACTGAAGCTTTCTTT. Protein product: CASTLTGNGNTEAFF.